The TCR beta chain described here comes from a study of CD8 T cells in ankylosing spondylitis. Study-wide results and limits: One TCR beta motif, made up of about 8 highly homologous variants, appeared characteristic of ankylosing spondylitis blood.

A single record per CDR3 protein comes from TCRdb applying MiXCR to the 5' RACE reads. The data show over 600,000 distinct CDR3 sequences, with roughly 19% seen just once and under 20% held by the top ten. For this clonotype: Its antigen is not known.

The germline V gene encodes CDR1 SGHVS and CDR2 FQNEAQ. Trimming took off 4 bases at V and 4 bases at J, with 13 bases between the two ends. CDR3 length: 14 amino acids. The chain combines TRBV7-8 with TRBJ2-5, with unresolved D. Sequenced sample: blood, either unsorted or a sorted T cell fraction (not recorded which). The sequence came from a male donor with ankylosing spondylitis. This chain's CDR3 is CASSSVGLGETQYF. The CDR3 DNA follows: TGTGCCAGCAGCTCGGTGGGCTTGGGAGAGACCCAGTACTTC. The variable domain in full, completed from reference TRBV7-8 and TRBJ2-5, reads GAGVSQSPRYKVAKRGQDVALRCDPISGHVSLFWYQQALGQGPEFLTYFQNEAQLDKSGLPSDRFFAERPEGSVSTLKIQRTQQEDSAVYLCASSSVGLGETQYFGPGTRLLVL.